This T cell receptor beta chain emerged from a study of blood T cell repertoires in COVID-19. At the level of the study: Some COVID-19 samples were acute and others convalescent; all came from the United States, Italy and Spain. In each case, the material was cDNA or gDNA derived from T cells, B-cell-depleted T cells, or PBMCs.

How the authors handled the data: It was from reference gene primer amplification that nucleated cell counts were estimated. Produced via immunoSEQ multiplex PCR; TCRdb's table is partial and in-frame only. Clonal size and the V and J genes are those of that table, whereas D and trimming came from the DNA. The sample includes roughly 220,000 clones, 84% of them seen just once. Germline V gene lookup returns CDR1 MRHNA and CDR2 SNTAGT. V was pared by 0 bases and J by 6 bases, with 5 bases of the junction left unmatched. The CDR3 runs 16 residues. Sequences were obtained from peripheral blood. The TCR originated in a man younger than 40 with active or convalescent COVID-19. The chain is built from TRBV6-4 and TRBJ2-1, with 10 bases fitting TRBD2. The CDR3 sequence: CASSDSGTSAINEQFF. The CDR3 DNA is TGTGCCAGCAGTGACTCTGGGACTAGCGCTATCAATGAGCAGTTCTTC.